These 17 T cell receptor beta chains originate from one sample sequenced in a study of T cell responses to AZD1222 COVID-19 vaccine. Here immunoSEQ multiplex PCR was the method, and the copy in TCRdb shows in-frame clones only, minus some. The data hold about 140,000 clones, with 90% observed a single time. The material sequenced was peripheral blood, taken 28 days after the second AZD1222 dose. These receptors originate from an adult who received the AZD1222 COVID-19 vaccine.

The chain combines TRBV5-6 with TRBJ2-2, with 9 bases matching TRBD1. The CDR3 is made up of 16 amino acids. V was clipped by 6 bases and J by 5 bases; unmatched bases: 11. CDR1 SGHDT and CDR2 YYEEEE come from the germline V gene. In DNA, the CDR3 is TGTGCCAGCATCGTAACCGGGACAGGGAAAACCGGGGAGCTGTTTTTT. As protein: CASIVTGTGKTGELFF.

The genes are TRBV3-1 (or the pseudogene TRBV3-2) and TRBJ2-7; 7 positions agree with TRBD2. Germline V gene sequence: CDR1 LGHDT, CDR2 YNNKEL (reference sequence). CDR3 size: 14 residues. Trimming cost V 3 bases and J 2 bases; bases outside gene matches: 4. The CDR3 DNA follows: TGTGCCAGCAGCCAGGCCGGGACTACCTACGAGCAGTACTTC. As protein: CASSQAGTTYEQYF.

The chain links TRBV6-5 to TRBJ1-2; a possible D gene is TRBD1 (6 bases). Germline V gene lookup returns CDR1 MNHEY and CDR2 SVGAGI. The CDR3 is 11 residues long. The V and J ends lost 2 bases and 14 bases respectively, with 12 bases between them. The CDR3: CASSYRGTLTF. CDR3 DNA sequence: TGTGCCAGCAGTTACAGGGGGACCCTAACCTTC.

The chain carries TRBV19 and TRBJ2-3; 9 nucleotides match TRBD1. This CDR3 region has 18 residues. With V trimmed by 4 bases and J by 3 bases, 14 bases remained unmatched. Germline assignment: CDR1 LNHDA and CDR2 SQIVND (reference sequence). The CDR3 protein is CASSTSPQQGASTDTQYF. The CDR3 DNA reads TGTGCCAGTAGTACCTCGCCTCAACAGGGGGCGAGTACAGATACGCAGTATTTT.

The table lists this clone with a count of one. The chain recombines TRBV21-1 with TRBJ2-5; TRBD2 is the table's D call, not checked against the DNA. TRBV21-1 is labeled a pseudogene. This CDR3 region has 17 residues. The chain's CDR3 is CASSKSSSGACQETQYF. The CDR3 region has the DNA TGTGCCAGCAGCAAAAGTTCCAGCGGGGCCTGCCAAGAGACCCAGTACTTC.

This clone was seen only once. This sequence joins TRBV10-3 and TRBJ1-3; no definite D call. Germline V gives CDR1 ENHRY, CDR2 SYGVKD. Trimming took off 11 bases at V and 0 bases at J, with 11 bases between the two ends. The CDR3 consists of 13 residues. CDR3 protein: CALRSGSGNTIYF. CDR3 bases: TGTGCCTTACGCTCCGGCTCTGGAAACACCATATATTTT.

The chain carries TRBV28 and TRBJ2-7; 10 nucleotides match TRBD1. Per germline, CDR1 MDHEN and CDR2 SYDVKM. The CDR3 loop spans 14 amino acids. V gave up 8 bases and J gave up 6 bases; unmatched junction bases: 10. CDR3 protein: CASGGGTGEAEQYF. In DNA, the CDR3 is TGTGCCAGCGGCGGTGGGACAGGGGAGGCCGAGCAGTACTTC.

The chain couples TRBV27 to TRBJ1-1, with 9 bases that match TRBD1. The germline V gene encodes CDR1 MNHEY and CDR2 SMNVEV (reference sequence). CDR3 size: 13 residues. After removal of 6 bases from V and 4 bases from J, the junction contained 3 bases not matched to a gene. The CDR3 loop is CASSGQGSTEAFF. CDR3 DNA sequence: TGTGCCAGCAGCGGACAGGGGAGCACTGAAGCTTTCTTT.

V gene TRBV12-5 combines with J gene TRBJ2-3; 10 bases are shared with TRBD1. This CDR3 has 15 residues. CDR1 and CDR2 from the germline V gene are LGHNT and FRNRAP. After removal of 6 bases from V and 2 bases from J, the junction contained 5 bases not matched to a gene. The CDR3: CASGLGQGLTDTQYF. CDR3 DNA: TGTGCTAGTGGCCTGGGACAGGGGCTCACAGATACGCAGTATTTT.

V is TRBV5-1 and J is TRBJ2-3, with D perhaps TRBD1 or TRBD2 (5 bases each). CDR3 length equals 16 residues. Germline values: CDR1 SGHRS, CDR2 YFSETQ. Trimming shortened V by 6 bases and J by 0 bases, and 17 bases separated the two germline ends. The CDR3 bases are TGCGCCAGCAAACTGACCGGGACCGCGAGCACAGATACGCAGTATTTT. This encodes CASKLTGTASTDTQYF.

This clone was seen only once. V gene TRBV18 combines with J gene TRBJ2-2; D possibly uses TRBD1 or TRBD2 (5 bases each). Germline-derived CDR1 and CDR2 are KGHSH and LQKENI. The CDR3 consists of 18 residues. The V end was cut by 5 bases, the J end by 4 bases, with 23 bases between. DNA of the CDR3: TGTGCCAGCTCATCTAATCCGGGACCGCGTGGTACCACCGGGGAGCTGTTTTTT. Its translation is CASSSNPGPRGTTGELFF.

This chain connects TRBV19 to TRBJ1-4, with 9 bases lining up with TRBD1. CDR1 and CDR2 (germline): LNHDA, SQIVND (reference sequence). The CDR3 consists of 15 residues. The J segment lost 3 bases and the V segment lost 4 bases, leaving 3 bases of the junction unmatched. The CDR3 DNA sequence: TGTGCCAGTAGTACAGGGACAGGGCCTAATGAAAAACTGTTTTTT. This translates into CASSTGTGPNEKLFF.

The chain recombines TRBV19 with TRBJ2-7; 9 nucleotides align to TRBD1. The length of the CDR3 is 16 residues. The J segment lost 2 bases and the V segment lost 3 bases, leaving 8 bases of the junction unmatched. Per the germline V gene, CDR1 is LNHDA and CDR2 is SQIVND (reference sequence). The CDR3 coding sequence is TGTGCCAGTAGTATCAATTTCGGGACAGGGCCCTACGAGCAGTACTTC. This encodes CASSINFGTGPYEQYF.

Turning to this clone: Other DNA sequences in the sample encode the same CDR3. The V call is TRBV5-8, the J call TRBJ1-4; no clear D. The germline V gene encodes CDR1 SGHTS and CDR2 YDEGEE. CDR3 length equals 15 residues. Trimming stripped 2 bases from V and 0 bases from J, with 8 bases between. The CDR3, as DNA: TGTGCCAGCAGCTTAATACGTGCAACTAATGAAAAACTGTTTTTT. The encoded protein is CASSLIRATNEKLFF.

The V gene is TRBV2, the J gene TRBJ2-3, with 10 bases aligning to TRBD2. Germline V lookup: CDR1 SNHLY, CDR2 FYNNEI. The CDR3 length is 15 residues. With 2 bases clipped from V and 7 bases from J, the junction kept 6 bases outside the gene matches. CDR3 residues: CASSERGTSVNTQYF. CDR3 DNA sequence: TGTGCCAGCAGTGAAAGAGGGACTAGCGTGAATACGCAGTATTTT.

The sample holds one count of this clone. The genes are TRBV27 and TRBJ1-2, with TRBD1 matching 7 bases. Germline V gene sequence: CDR1 MNHEY, CDR2 SMNVEV (reference sequence). The CDR3 has 14 residues. V gave up 6 bases and J gave up 0 bases; unmatched junction bases: 4. CDR3 DNA: TGTGCCAGCAGGGGGACAGCAGCTAACTATGGCTACACCTTC. It is translated as CASRGTAANYGYTF.

The rearrangement links TRBV7-8 to TRBJ2-2, with a possible D match to TRBD1 (6 bases). This CDR3 region has 15 residues. Trimming took off 8 bases at V and 0 bases at J, with 13 bases between the two ends. Per the germline V gene, CDR1 is SGHVS and CDR2 is FQNEAQ. CDR3 DNA: TGTGCCAGCGAAGGTAACAGGGCGAACACCGGGGAGCTGTTTTTT. Protein: CASEGNRANTGELFF.